The present entry profiles one TCR beta chain with its context. Antigen unknown. Unmatched junction bases numbered 6, after V lost 2 bases and J lost 7 bases. Germline lookup yields CDR1 SGHRS and CDR2 YFSETQ. This CDR3 spans 15 amino acids. Profiling relied on immunoSEQ multiplex PCR, and the TCRdb table lists in-frame clones only, not all of them. The sample yields fewer than 300,000 clones, 70% to 90% seen once. Treatment defined: roughly 20 received Ad26.COV2.S at low or high dose, single or two shots; several received placebo; per-sample allocation not given. Collection of samples fell on day 63 after the first vaccine or placebo injection. This sample is drawn from a study of Ad26.COV2.S vaccination and SARS-CoV-2 variants. In the study overall: This donor came from the COV1001 trial of Ad26.COV2.S. Once or twice, 56 days apart, Ad26.COV2.S was delivered intramuscularly. Findings and limits, study-wide: Recipients of either vaccine or placebo displayed similar breadth of non-spike TCRs. Substantial breadth was reported for post-vaccination spike-specific CD8+ and CD4+ T cells.

This chain joins TRBV5-1 and TRBJ2-1; 10 bases line up with TRBD2. Sequenced material: peripheral blood, taken in a trial of Ad26.COV2.S vaccine versus placebo. The sequence came from a person aged 18 to 65 who received the Ad26.COV2.S COVID-19 vaccine or a placebo. The CDR3 spells CASSLLGLAANEQFF. The CDR3 region has the DNA TGCGCCAGCAGCTTATTAGGACTAGCGGCGAATGAGCAGTTCTTC.